A single sample is the source of the 24 T cell receptor beta chains below, sequenced in a study of blood T cell repertoires in COVID-19. The protocol was immunoSEQ multiplex PCR, while the TCRdb copy is restricted to in-frame clones and leaves out a portion. The data hold about 150,000 clones, with approximately 80% observed a single time. The sample taken for sequencing was PBMCs or T cells enriched from blood (not recorded which). Receptor source: a woman aged 45 to 65 who had recovered from COVID-19.

J is TRBJ2-5 and V is TRBV5-5, with 12 bases fitting TRBD2. The CDR3 totals 16 residues. Unmatched junction bases numbered 3, after V lost 2 bases and J lost 1 base. Germline CDR1 SGHKS, CDR2 YYEKEE (reference sequence). The CDR3 region is CASSLKTSGGQETQYF. The CDR3 region has the DNA TGTGCCAGCAGCTTAAAGACTAGCGGGGGCCAAGAGACCCAGTACTTC.

The chain is built from TRBV5-4 and TRBJ1-2; the D is unclear. V was pared by 0 bases and J by 3 bases, with 15 bases between. Germline V gene sequence: CDR1 SGHNT, CDR2 YYREEE (reference sequence). This CDR3 has 16 amino acids. This CDR3 reads CASSLAGGSLHYGYTF. The CDR3 coding sequence is TGTGCCAGCAGCTTGGCCGGCGGCAGCCTTCACTATGGCTACACCTTC.

This clone was found once. CDR3: CASSPRPLSKETQYF. Written as DNA, the CDR3 is TGTGCCAGCAGCCCTAGGCCCTTGTCAAAGGAGACCCAGTACTTC. The chain employs TRBV7-8 and TRBJ2-5; D remains ambiguous. V dropped 5 bases and J dropped 5 bases, with 18 bases sitting between them. Germline V gives CDR1 SGHVS, CDR2 FQNEAQ. The CDR3 covers 15 residues. The whole variable domain, filled in from reference TRBV7-8 and TRBJ2-5, reads GAGVSQSPRYKVAKRGQDVALRCDPISGHVSLFWYQQALGQGPEFLTYFQNEAQLDKSGLPSDRFFAERPEGSVSTLKIQRTQQEDSAVYLCASSPRPLSKETQYFGPGTRLLVL.

The chain is built from TRBV29-1 and TRBJ2-2, with D tentatively TRBD1 (5 bases). CDR1 is SQVTM and CDR2 is ANQGSEA in the germline V gene. The CDR3 covers 13 residues. Trimming stripped 7 bases from V and 7 bases from J, with 16 bases between. The CDR3, as DNA: TGCAGCGCAGGCCAGGGATTAGGCGGGGAGCTGTTTTTT. Its protein is CSAGQGLGGELFF.

This chain uses TRBV5-6 with TRBJ2-7; 9 nucleotides line up with TRBD1. This CDR3 contains 14 residues. The V and J ends lost 3 bases and 4 bases, in that order; junction bases with no gene match: 5. The germline V gene encodes CDR1 SGHDT and CDR2 YYEEEE. Here the CDR3 reads CASSSPGQGYEQYF. As DNA, the CDR3 is TGTGCCAGCAGCTCTCCGGGACAGGGTTACGAGCAGTACTTC.

The J gene is TRBJ1-2, the V gene TRBV6-6; D may be TRBD1 (6 bases). This CDR3 is built from 17 residues. The germline V gene encodes CDR1 MNHNY and CDR2 SVGAGI (reference sequence). With 5 bases removed from V and 0 bases from J, the gap between germline ends came to 19 bases. CDR3 bases: TGTGCCAGCAGTCTAACCGGACAGCCAACCGCTAACTATGGCTACACCTTC. Amino acid sequence: CASSLTGQPTANYGYTF.

In DNA form, the CDR3 reads TGTGCCAGCAGTTTACGGGCGGGGGGGCTGGAGACCCAGTACTTC. Translation: CASSLRAGGLETQYF. J is TRBJ2-5 and V is TRBV28; 9 bases line up with TRBD2. The V and J ends lost 2 bases and 5 bases, in that order; junction bases with no gene match: 6. CDR3 length: 15 amino acids. Looked up from germline, CDR1 is MDHEN and CDR2 is SYDVKM.

This chain connects TRBV7-9 to TRBJ1-4; no definite D call. This CDR3 is built from 14 residues. Trimming took off 1 base at V and 3 bases at J, with 6 bases between the two ends. Germline V CDR1 and CDR2: SEHNR, FQNEAQ (reference sequence). In DNA form, the CDR3 reads TGTGCCAGCAGCTTAGACACATCTAATGAAAAACTGTTTTTT. Encoded protein: CASSLDTSNEKLFF. The complete variable domain, with remaining parts taken from reference TRBV7-9 and TRBJ1-4, reads DTGVSQNPRHKITKRGQNVTFRCDPISEHNRLYWYRQTLGQGPEFLTYFQNEAQLEKSRLLSDRFSAERPKGSFSTLEIQRTEQGDSAMYLCASSLDTSNEKLFFGSGTQLSVL.

This clone was recorded many times. DNA for the CDR3: TGTGCCAGCAGCGCCGCTAGCGGGAATGAGCAGTTCTTC. Its protein product is CASSAASGNEQFF. The chain links TRBV6-4 to TRBJ2-1, with 8 bases identical to TRBD2. The CDR3 length is 13 residues. CDR1 is MRHNA and CDR2 is SNTAGT in the germline V gene. Trimming removed 6 bases from V and 7 bases from J; junction bases left unmatched: 5.

The gene calls are TRBV7-9 and TRBJ1-6; 7 bases agree with TRBD1. CDR1 is SEHNR, CDR2 FQNEAQ, per germline (reference sequence). This CDR3 contains 14 residues. V was pared by 3 bases and J by 5 bases, with 1 base of the junction left unmatched. The CDR3 reads CASSFGTDNSPLHF. The CDR3 nucleotides read TGTGCCAGCAGCTTCGGGACAGATAATTCACCCCTCCACTTT.

The gene calls are TRBV7-6 and TRBJ1-6, with D tentatively TRBD1 (6 bases). This CDR3 contains 16 residues. Trimming took off 4 bases at V and 0 bases at J, with 10 bases between the two ends. Germline CDR1 SGHVS, CDR2 FNYEAQ. CDR3 coding DNA: TGTGCCAGCAGCTCAGGGGTAGGCTCCTATAATTCACCCCTCCACTTT. Translated: CASSSGVGSYNSPLHF.

This clone was detected only once. The genes are TRBV9 and TRBJ1-4, with 9 bases lining up with TRBD1. The V segment lost 4 bases and the J segment 6 bases; nucleotides outside the gene matches: 10. Germline V gene sequence: CDR1 SGDLS, CDR2 YYNGEE. The CDR3 sequence is 16 residues long. CDR3 DNA: TGTGCCAGCAGCCCCTCAATAGGGACAGGGCATGAAAAACTGTTTTTT. Amino acid sequence: CASSPSIGTGHEKLFF.

The V gene is TRBV7-2, the J gene TRBJ1-1; tentative D call: TRBD1 (6 bases). The V gene lost 4 bases and the J gene lost 0 bases, with 12 bases spanning the gap. The germline V gene has CDR1 SGHTA and CDR2 FQGNSA. CDR3 length: 15 residues. CDR3 sequence: CASSSEGGVNTEAFF. DNA for the CDR3: TGTGCCAGCAGCTCAGAAGGGGGGGTGAACACTGAAGCTTTCTTT. Using reference TRBV7-2 and TRBJ1-1 for the parts outside the CDR3, the full variable domain is GAGVSQSPSNKVTEKGKDVELRCDPISGHTALYWYRQSLGQGLEFLIYFQGNSAPDKSGLPSDRFSAERTGGSVSTLTIQRTQQEDSAVYLCASSSEGGVNTEAFFGQGTRLTVV.

The rearrangement links TRBV7-2 to TRBJ2-5; TRBD2 is a possible D gene (5 bases). Germline V gene data show CDR1 as SGHTA and CDR2 as FQGNSA. V lost 5 bases to trimming and J lost 0 bases, with 22 bases between them. The CDR3 spans 18 residues. The CDR3 DNA reads TGTGCCAGCAGCCCACCCTGGCTAGCCTTCACAAACCAAGAGACCCAGTACTTC. This encodes CASSPPWLAFTNQETQYF.

The chain recombines TRBV5-6 with TRBJ2-6; 7 bases line up with TRBD2. Trimming at V came to 0 bases and at J to 3 bases, leaving 6 bases not matched to a gene. The germline V gene has CDR1 SGHDT and CDR2 YYEEEE. The CDR3 loop spans 17 amino acids. The CDR3 loop is CASSLGGGTRGANVLTF. In nucleotides, the CDR3 is TGTGCCAGCAGCTTGGGGGGAGGGACTCGTGGGGCCAACGTCCTGACTTTC.

The chain combines TRBV4-2 with TRBJ2-7; 8 nucleotides line up with TRBD1. Germline V CDR1 and CDR2: LGHNA, YNFKEQ. After removal of 4 bases from V and 3 bases from J, the junction contained 11 bases not matched to a gene. There are 16 residues in the CDR3. The CDR3 coding sequence is TGTGCCAGCAGCCTTTCGGACAGGGTCGGAAACTACGAGCAGTACTTC. Translation gives CASSLSDRVGNYEQYF.

This clone was recorded once. The V gene is TRBV30, the J gene TRBJ2-2; D might be TRBD1 (6 bases). Per germline, CDR1 GTSNPN and CDR2 SVGIG (reference sequence). The V and J ends lost 4 bases and 3 bases respectively, with 12 bases between them. The CDR3 is 14 residues long. The DNA of the CDR3 is TGTGCCTGGACCCAGGGGTTGGACACCGGGGAGCTGTTTTTT. As protein: CAWTQGLDTGELFF.

The table lists this clone with a count of one. The rearrangement uses TRBV12-3 or TRBV12-4 and TRBJ2-7; tentative D call: TRBD2 (6 bases). V lost 6 bases and J 3 bases, leaving 9 bases between the germline ends. The CDR3 sequence is 12 residues long. The CDR3 region is CASSPGGYEQYV. Here the CDR3 DNA reads TGTGCCAGCAGCCCCGGGGGCTACGAGCAGTACGTC.

The gene calls are TRBV5-1 and TRBJ1-2; D gene ambiguous. CDR1 and CDR2 from the germline V gene are SGHRS and YFSETQ. V was pared by 4 bases and J by 0 bases, with 7 bases between. CDR3 length equals 13 residues. The CDR3 loop reads CASSETANYGYTF. The CDR3 nucleotides are TGCGCCAGCAGCGAAACAGCTAACTATGGCTACACCTTC.

The chain is built from TRBV5-1 and TRBJ2-3, with D uncertain. Trimming took 0 bases from V and 6 from J, leaving 11 bases between them. The CDR3 is made up of 14 amino acids. Germline V gene data show CDR1 as SGHRS and CDR2 as YFSETQ. The CDR3 region has the DNA TGCGCCAGCAGCTTGGCGTCCCGTCGTGATACGCAGTATTTT. The encoded protein is CASSLASRRDTQYF.

The chain carries TRBV5-4 and TRBJ2-3, with D possibly matching TRBD1 (6 bases). Germline V gene sequence: CDR1 SGHNT, CDR2 YYREEE (reference sequence). Trimming took off 4 bases at V and 0 bases at J, with 12 bases between the two ends. The CDR3 contains 15 residues. The CDR3 region is CASSTRGSSTDTQYF. The CDR3 DNA sequence: TGTGCCAGCAGCACAAGGGGGTCTAGCACAGATACGCAGTATTTT. Drawing the rest from reference TRBV5-4 and TRBJ2-3, the complete variable domain is ETGVTQSPTHLIKTRGQQVTLRCSSQSGHNTVSWYQQALGQGPQFIFQYYREEENGRGNFPPRFSGLQFPNYSSELNVNALELDDSALYLCASSTRGSSTDTQYFGPGTRLTVL.

The J gene is TRBJ2-3, the V gene TRBV6-1; TRBD2 matches at 8 bases. The CDR3 length is 16 residues. The germline V gene encodes CDR1 MNHNS and CDR2 SASEGT. V gave up 1 base and J gave up 2 bases; unmatched junction bases: 5. DNA of the CDR3: TGTGCCAGCAGTGAAGTGTCGGGGGGGTACACAGATACGCAGTATTTT. Translated: CASSEVSGGYTDTQYF.

The gene calls are TRBV18 and TRBJ1-5, with unresolved D. CDR3 length equals 13 residues. The germline V gene has CDR1 KGHSH and CDR2 LQKENI. The V gene lost 6 bases and the J gene lost 7 bases, with 13 bases spanning the gap. CDR3 region: CASSTLREQPQHF. The CDR3 DNA is TGTGCCAGCTCTACTCTGAGGGAGCAGCCCCAGCATTTT.

In DNA form, the CDR3 reads TGTGCCAGCAGTTCCACTAACCCCACTAGCGGGGGGGGTCTAGATACGCAGTATTTT. As protein: CASSSTNPTSGGGLDTQYF. This sequence joins TRBV28 and TRBJ2-3; TRBD2 agrees at 13 bases. Germline loops: CDR1 MDHEN, CDR2 SYDVKM. The length of the CDR3 is 19 residues. J was trimmed by 5 bases and V by 4 bases; bases with no gene match: 15.